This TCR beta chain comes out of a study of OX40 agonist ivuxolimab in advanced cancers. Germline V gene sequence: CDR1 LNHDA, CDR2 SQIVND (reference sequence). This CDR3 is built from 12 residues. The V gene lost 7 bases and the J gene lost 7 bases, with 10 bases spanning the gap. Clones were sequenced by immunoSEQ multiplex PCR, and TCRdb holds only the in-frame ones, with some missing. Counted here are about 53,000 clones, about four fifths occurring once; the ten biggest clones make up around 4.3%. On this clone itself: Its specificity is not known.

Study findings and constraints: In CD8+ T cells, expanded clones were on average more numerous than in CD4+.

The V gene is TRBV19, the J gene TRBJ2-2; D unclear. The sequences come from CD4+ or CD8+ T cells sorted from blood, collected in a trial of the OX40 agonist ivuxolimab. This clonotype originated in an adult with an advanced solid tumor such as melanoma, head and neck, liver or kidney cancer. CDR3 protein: CASNPGIGELFF. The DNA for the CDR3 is TGTGCCAGTAACCCCGGCATCGGGGAGCTGTTTTTT.